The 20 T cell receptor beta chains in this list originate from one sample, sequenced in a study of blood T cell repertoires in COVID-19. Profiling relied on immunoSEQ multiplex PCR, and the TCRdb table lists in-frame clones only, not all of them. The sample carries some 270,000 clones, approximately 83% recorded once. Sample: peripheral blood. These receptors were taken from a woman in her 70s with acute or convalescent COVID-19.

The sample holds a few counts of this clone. Here the CDR3 DNA reads TGTGCCAGCAGCCTACAGGGGAACACTGAAGCTTTCTTT. Amino acid sequence: CASSLQGNTEAFF. The chain carries TRBV5-5 and TRBJ1-1, with a weak D call TRBD1 (6 bases). The V gene lost 4 bases and the J gene lost 1 base, with 8 bases spanning the gap. The CDR3 has 13 residues. The germline V gene has CDR1 SGHKS and CDR2 YYEKEE (reference sequence). Looking up the rest from reference TRBV5-5 and TRBJ1-1 gives the full variable domain: DAGVTQSPTHLIKTRGQQVTLRCSPISGHKSVSWYQQVLGQGPQFIFQYYEKEERGRGNFPDRFSARQFPNYSSELNVNALLLGDSALYLCASSLQGNTEAFFGQGTRLTVV.

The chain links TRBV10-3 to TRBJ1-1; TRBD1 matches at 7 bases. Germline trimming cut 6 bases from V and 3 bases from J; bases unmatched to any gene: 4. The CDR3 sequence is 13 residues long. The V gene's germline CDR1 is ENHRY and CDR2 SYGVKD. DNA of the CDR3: TGTGCCATCAGCCTCGGACAGGACACTGAAGCTTTCTTT. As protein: CAISLGQDTEAFF.

The CDR3 loop is CASSSGTSGMSYEQYF. In DNA, the CDR3 is TGTGCCAGCTCAAGTGGGACTAGCGGGATGTCGTACGAGCAGTACTTC. The chain uses TRBV18 and TRBJ2-7; TRBD2 matches 13 bases. This CDR3 comprises 16 residues. Trimming took 5 bases from V and 4 from J; bases not matched to a gene: 8. Per the germline V gene, CDR1 is KGHSH and CDR2 is LQKENI.

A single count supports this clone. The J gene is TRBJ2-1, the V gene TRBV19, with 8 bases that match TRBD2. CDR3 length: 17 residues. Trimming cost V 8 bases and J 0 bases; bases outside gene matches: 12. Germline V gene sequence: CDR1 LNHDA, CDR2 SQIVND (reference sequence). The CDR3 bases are TGTGCCAGTCGCCCCAATCCCGGGGGGGGCTCCTACAATGAGCAGTTCTTC. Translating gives CASRPNPGGGSYNEQFF. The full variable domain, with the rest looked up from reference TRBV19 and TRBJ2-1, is DGGITQSPKYLFRKEGQNVTLSCEQNLNHDAMYWYRQDPGQGLRLIYYSQIVNDFQKGDIAEGYSVSREKKESFPLTVTSAQKNPTAFYLCASRPNPGGGSYNEQFFGPGTRLTVL.

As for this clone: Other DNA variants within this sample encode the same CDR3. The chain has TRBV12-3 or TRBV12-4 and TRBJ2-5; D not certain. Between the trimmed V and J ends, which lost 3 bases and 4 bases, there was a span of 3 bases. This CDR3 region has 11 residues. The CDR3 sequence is CASSFRETQYF. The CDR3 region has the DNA TGTGCCAGCAGTTTCCGAGAGACCCAGTACTTC.

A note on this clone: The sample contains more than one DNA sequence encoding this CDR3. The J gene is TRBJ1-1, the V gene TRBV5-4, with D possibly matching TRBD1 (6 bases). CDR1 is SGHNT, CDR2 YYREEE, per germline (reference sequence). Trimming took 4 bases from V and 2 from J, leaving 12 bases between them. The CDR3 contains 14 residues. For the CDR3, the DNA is TGTGCCAGCAGCAGACAAGGGGGAAACACTGAAGCTTTCTTT. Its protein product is CASSRQGGNTEAFF.

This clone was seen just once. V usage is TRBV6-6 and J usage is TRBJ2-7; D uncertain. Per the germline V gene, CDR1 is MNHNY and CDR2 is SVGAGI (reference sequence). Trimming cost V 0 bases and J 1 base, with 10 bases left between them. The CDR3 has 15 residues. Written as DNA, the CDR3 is TGTGCCAGCAGTTACTCTTCCGCCAGATCCTACGAGCAGTACTTC. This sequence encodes CASSYSSARSYEQYF.

The CDR3 region is CASRVTHRTDTQYF. The CDR3 region has the DNA TGTGCCAGTAGGGTGACACACCGCACAGATACGCAGTATTTT. The rearrangement uses TRBV19 and TRBJ2-3; D gene uncertain. Germline CDR1 LNHDA, CDR2 SQIVND (reference sequence). CDR3 length: 14 amino acids. The V gene lost 6 bases and the J gene lost 1 base, with 11 bases spanning the gap.

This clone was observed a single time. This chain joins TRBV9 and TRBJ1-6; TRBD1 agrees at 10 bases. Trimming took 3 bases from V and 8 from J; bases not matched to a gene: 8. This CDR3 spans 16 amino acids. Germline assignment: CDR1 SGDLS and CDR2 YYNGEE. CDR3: CASSAGGTGADSPLHF. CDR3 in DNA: TGTGCCAGCAGCGCGGGGGGGACAGGGGCCGATTCACCCCTCCACTTT.

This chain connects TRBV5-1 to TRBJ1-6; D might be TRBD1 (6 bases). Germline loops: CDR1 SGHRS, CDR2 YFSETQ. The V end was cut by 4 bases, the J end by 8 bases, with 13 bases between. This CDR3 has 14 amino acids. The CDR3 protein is CASSVGAKDSPLHF. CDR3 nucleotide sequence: TGCGCCAGCAGCGTGGGGGCTAAGGATTCACCCCTCCACTTT.

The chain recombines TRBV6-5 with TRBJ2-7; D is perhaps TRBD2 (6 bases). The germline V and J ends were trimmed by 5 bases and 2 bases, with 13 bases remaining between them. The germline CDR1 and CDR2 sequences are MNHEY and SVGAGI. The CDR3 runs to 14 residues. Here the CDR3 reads CASSHTWTTYEQYF. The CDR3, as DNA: TGTGCCAGCAGTCATACTTGGACTACCTACGAGCAGTACTTC.

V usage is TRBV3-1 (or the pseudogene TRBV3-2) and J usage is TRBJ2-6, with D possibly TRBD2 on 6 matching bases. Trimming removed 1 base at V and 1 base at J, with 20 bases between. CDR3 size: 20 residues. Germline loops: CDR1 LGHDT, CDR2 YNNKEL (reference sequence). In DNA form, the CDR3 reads TGTGCCAGCAGCCAAGGGTACTTCGGAAGGAGGGAATCTGGGGCCAACGTCCTGACTTTC. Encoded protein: CASSQGYFGRRESGANVLTF.

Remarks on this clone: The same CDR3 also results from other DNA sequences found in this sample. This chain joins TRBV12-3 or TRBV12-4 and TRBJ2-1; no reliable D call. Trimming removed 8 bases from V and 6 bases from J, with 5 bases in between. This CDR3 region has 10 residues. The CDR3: CASSRNEQFF. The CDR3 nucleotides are TGTGCCAGCTCCCGCAATGAGCAGTTCTTC.

The CDR3 sequence: CAWTGKMGYGYTF. Written as DNA, the CDR3 is TGTGCCTGGACAGGAAAAATGGGCTATGGCTACACCTTC. The chain couples TRBV30 to TRBJ1-2; D unresolved. CDR1 and CDR2 (germline): GTSNPN, SVGIG (reference sequence). The CDR3 consists of 13 residues. V was clipped by 4 bases and J by 4 bases, with 13 bases between them.

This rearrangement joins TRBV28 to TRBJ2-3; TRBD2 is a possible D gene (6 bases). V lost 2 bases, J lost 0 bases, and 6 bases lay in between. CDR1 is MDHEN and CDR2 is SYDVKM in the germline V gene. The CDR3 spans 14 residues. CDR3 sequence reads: CASSLGGSTDTQYF. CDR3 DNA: TGTGCCAGCAGTTTAGGAGGGAGCACAGATACGCAGTATTTT.

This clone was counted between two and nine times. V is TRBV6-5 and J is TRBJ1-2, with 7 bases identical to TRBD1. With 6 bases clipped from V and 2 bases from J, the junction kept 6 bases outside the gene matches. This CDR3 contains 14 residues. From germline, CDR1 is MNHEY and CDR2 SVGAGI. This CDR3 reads CASRPGQRNYGYTF. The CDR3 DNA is TGTGCCAGCAGGCCGGGACAGCGAAACTATGGCTACACCTTC.

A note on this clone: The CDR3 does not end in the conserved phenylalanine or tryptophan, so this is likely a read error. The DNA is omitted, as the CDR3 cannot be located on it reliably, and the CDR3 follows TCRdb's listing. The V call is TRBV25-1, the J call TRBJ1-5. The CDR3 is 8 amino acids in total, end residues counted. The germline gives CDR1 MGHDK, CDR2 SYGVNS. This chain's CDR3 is CARRAGLA.

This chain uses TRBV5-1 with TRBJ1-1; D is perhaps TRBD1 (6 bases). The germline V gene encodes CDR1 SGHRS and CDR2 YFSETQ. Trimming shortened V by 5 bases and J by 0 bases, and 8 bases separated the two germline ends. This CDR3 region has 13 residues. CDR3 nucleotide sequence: TGCGCCAGCAGTTGGGGGCTGAACACTGAAGCTTTCTTT. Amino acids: CASSWGLNTEAFF.

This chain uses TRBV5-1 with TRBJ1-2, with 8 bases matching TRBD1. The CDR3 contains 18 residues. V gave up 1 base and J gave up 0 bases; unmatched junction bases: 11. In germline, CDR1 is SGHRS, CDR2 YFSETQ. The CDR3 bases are TGCGCCAGCAGCTTGATGGGGACAGGTGGGGGAGCTAACTATGGCTACACCTTC. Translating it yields CASSLMGTGGGANYGYTF.

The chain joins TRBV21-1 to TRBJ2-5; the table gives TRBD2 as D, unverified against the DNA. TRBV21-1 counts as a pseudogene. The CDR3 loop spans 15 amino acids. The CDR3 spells CASSRSGGPQETQYF. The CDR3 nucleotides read TGTGCCAGCAGCCGTAGCGGGGGGCCACAAGAGACCCAGTACTTC.